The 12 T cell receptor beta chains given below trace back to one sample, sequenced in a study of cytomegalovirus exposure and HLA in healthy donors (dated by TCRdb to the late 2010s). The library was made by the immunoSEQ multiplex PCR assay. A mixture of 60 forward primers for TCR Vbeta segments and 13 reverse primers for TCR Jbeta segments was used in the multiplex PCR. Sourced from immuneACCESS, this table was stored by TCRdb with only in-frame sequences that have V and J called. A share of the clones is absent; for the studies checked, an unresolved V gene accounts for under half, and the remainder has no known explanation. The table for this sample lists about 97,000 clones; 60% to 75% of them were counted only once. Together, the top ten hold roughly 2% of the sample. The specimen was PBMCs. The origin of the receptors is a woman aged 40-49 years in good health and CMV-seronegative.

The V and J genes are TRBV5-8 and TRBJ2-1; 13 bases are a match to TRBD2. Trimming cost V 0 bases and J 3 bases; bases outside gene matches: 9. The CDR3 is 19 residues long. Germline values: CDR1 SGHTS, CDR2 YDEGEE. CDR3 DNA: TGTGCCAGCAGCTTGGTGGTTACTAGCGGGGGGGCTGTCTACAATGAGCAGTTCTTC. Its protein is CASSLVVTSGGAVYNEQFF.

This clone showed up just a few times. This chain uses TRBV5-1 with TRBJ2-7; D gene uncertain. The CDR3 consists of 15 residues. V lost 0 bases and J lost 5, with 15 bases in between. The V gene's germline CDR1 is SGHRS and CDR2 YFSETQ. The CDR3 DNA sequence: TGCGCCAGCAGCTTGGGACACGGTGGTGCAGACGAGCAGTACTTC. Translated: CASSLGHGGADEQYF.

The CDR3 DNA sequence: TGTGCCAGCAGCGACGAGGGCGGGGCGAGGGGGGCCAACGTCCTGACTTTC. Amino acid sequence: CASSDEGGARGANVLTF. The gene calls are TRBV5-4 and TRBJ2-6; D might be TRBD2 (6 bases). Germline V gives CDR1 SGHNT, CDR2 YYREEE (reference sequence). The V end lost 4 bases, the J end lost 4 bases, and 18 bases lay between the germline ends. The CDR3 is 17 amino acids.

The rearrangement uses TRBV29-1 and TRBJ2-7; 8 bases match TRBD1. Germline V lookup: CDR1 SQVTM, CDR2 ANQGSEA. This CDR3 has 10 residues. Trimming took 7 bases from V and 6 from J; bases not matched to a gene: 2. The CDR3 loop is CSATGGEQYF. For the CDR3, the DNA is TGCAGCGCAACAGGGGGCGAGCAGTACTTC.

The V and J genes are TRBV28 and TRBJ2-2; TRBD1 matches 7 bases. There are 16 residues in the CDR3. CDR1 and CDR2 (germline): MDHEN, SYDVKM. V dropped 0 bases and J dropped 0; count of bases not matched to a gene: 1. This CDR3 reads CASSLWGTANTGELFF. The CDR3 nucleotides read TGTGCCAGCAGTTTATGGGGGACAGCGAACACCGGGGAGCTGTTTTTT.

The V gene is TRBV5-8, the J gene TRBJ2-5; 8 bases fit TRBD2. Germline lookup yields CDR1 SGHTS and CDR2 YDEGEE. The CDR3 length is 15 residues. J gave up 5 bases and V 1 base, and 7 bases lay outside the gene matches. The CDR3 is CASSLHRGGRETQYF. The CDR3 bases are TGTGCCAGCAGCTTGCACCGGGGGGGGCGGGAGACCCAGTACTTC.

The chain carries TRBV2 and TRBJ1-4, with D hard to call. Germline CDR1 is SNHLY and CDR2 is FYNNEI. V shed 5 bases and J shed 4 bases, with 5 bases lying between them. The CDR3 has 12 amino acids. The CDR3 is CASSWSNEKLFF. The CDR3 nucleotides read TGTGCCAGCAGTTGGAGTAATGAAAAACTGTTTTTT.

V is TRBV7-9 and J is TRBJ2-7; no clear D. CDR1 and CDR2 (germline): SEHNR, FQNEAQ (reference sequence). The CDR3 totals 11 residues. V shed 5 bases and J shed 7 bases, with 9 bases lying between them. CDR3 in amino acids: CASSTTREQYF. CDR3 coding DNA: TGTGCCAGCAGCACCACCCGGGAGCAGTACTTC.

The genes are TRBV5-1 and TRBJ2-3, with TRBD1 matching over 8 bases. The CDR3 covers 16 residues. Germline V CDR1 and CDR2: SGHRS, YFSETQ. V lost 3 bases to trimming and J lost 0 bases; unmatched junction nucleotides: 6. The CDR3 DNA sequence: TGCGCCAGCAGCTCGACAGGGGATACTAGCACAGATACGCAGTATTTT. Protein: CASSSTGDTSTDTQYF.

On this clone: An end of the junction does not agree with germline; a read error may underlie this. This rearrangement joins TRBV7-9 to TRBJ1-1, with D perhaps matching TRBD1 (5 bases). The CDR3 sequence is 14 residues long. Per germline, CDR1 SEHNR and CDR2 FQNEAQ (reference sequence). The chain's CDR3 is CSSNTGHRNTEAFF. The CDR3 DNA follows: TGTTCCAGCAACACCGGACATAGGAACACTGAAGCTTTCTTT.

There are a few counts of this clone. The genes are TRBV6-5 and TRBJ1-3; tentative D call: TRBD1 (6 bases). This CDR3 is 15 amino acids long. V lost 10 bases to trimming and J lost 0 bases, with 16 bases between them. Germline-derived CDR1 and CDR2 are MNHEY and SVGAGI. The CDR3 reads CATQLSGDSGNTIYF. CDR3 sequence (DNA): TGTGCCACCCAACTTTCAGGGGACTCTGGAAACACCATATATTTT.

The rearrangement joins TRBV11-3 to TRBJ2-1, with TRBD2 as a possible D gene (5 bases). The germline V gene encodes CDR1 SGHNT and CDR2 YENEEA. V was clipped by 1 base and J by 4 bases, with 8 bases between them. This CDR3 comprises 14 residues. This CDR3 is CASSLVPGYNEQFF. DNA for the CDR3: TGTGCCAGCAGCTTAGTCCCGGGGTACAATGAGCAGTTCTTC.